A single sample gave rise to the 10 T cell receptor beta chains below, sequenced in a study of blood T cells in healthy people across ages. Together with a sample-barcoded 5' primer, a J-beta primer mix was included in a second PCR lasting roughly 6 to 12 cycles. From the 5' RACE reads, TCRdb called clonotypes with MiXCR, one entry per CDR3 protein. The data contain some 730,000 distinct CDR3 sequences, about a fifth of them singletons. Specimen: blood. The receptor set was obtained from a man in his sixties or seventies in good health.

The rearrangement links TRBV24-1 to TRBJ2-7, with TRBD1 matching 9 bases. CDR1 and CDR2 (germline): KGHDR, SFDVKD. Trimming removed 12 bases from V and 2 bases from J; junction bases left unmatched: 16. The CDR3 contains 16 residues. Here the CDR3 DNA reads TGTGCCGTCGGGGGGACAGGGACTGTGGGTGCCTACGAGCAGTACTTC. This codes for CAVGGTGTVGAYEQYF.

The chain joins TRBV7-9 to TRBJ2-1, with a weak D call TRBD2 (6 bases). Germline V gene data show CDR1 as SEHNR and CDR2 as FQNEAQ (reference sequence). This CDR3 has 15 amino acids. Between the trimmed V and J ends, which lost 1 base and 9 bases, there was a span of 16 bases. Here the CDR3 reads CASSLGGRAEGEQFF. The CDR3 DNA sequence: TGTGCCAGCAGCTTAGGAGGAAGGGCGGAGGGTGAGCAGTTCTTC.

The chain recombines TRBV20-1 with TRBJ2-1; 9 bases fit TRBD1. Germline CDR1 reads DFQATT; CDR2 reads SNEGSKA (reference sequence). Trimming at V came to 6 bases and at J to 5 bases, leaving 20 bases not matched to a gene. CDR3 length: 18 residues. The CDR3: CSAKRTGATGGPHNEQFF. The CDR3 DNA reads TGCAGTGCAAAGCGGACAGGGGCAACGGGAGGCCCCCACAATGAGCAGTTCTTC.

This clonotype was recorded a few times. A junction end diverges from the germline sequence, so it may reflect a read error. The chain combines TRBV14 with TRBJ2-5; tentatively, D is TRBD2 (5 bases). The CDR3 is 12 amino acids. Germline CDR1 and CDR2: SGHDN and FVKESK. As DNA, the CDR3 is TGTGCCAGCAGTCAAGTATTGGGAGCCCAGTACTTC. Residues: CASSQVLGAQYF.

This clonotype was seen a few times. The genes are TRBV14 and TRBJ2-5; D is undetermined. The CDR3 covers 15 residues. V was shortened by 1 base and J by 5 bases, with 14 bases between the two germline ends. CDR1 is SGHDN, CDR2 FVKESK, per germline. In DNA, the CDR3 is TGTGCCAGCAGCCAAGGGATTGGCAGGCGGGAGACCCAGTACTTC. This translates into CASSQGIGRRETQYF.

CDR3 loop: CASSSQGVLNQPQHF. The CDR3 DNA sequence: TGTGCCAGCAGTTCACAGGGAGTATTGAATCAGCCCCAGCATTTT. The gene calls are TRBV12-3 or TRBV12-4 and TRBJ1-5; perhaps TRBD1 as D (6 bases). The CDR3 runs to 15 residues. The V gene lost 4 bases and the J gene lost 4 bases, with 14 bases spanning the gap.

This clonotype was seen only a few times. This chain uses TRBV5-1 with TRBJ2-1; D assignment may be TRBD1 or TRBD2 (5 bases each). With 0 bases removed from V and 0 bases from J, the gap between germline ends came to 13 bases. The CDR3 covers 17 residues. Germline-derived CDR1 and CDR2 are SGHRS and YFSETQ. The CDR3 bases are TGCGCCAGCAGCTTGGGGGGACGCGTAAGCTCCTACAATGAGCAGTTCTTC. Amino acid sequence: CASSLGGRVSSYNEQFF. The whole variable domain, remainder taken from reference TRBV5-1 and TRBJ2-1, is KAGVTQTPRYLIKTRGQQVTLSCSPISGHRSVSWYQQTPGQGLQFLFEYFSETQRNKGNFPGRFSGRQFSNSRSEMNVSTLELGDSALYLCASSLGGRVSSYNEQFFGPGTRLTVL.

The table lists this clonotype with a few counts. The rearrangement uses TRBV19 and TRBJ2-3; tentatively, D is TRBD1 or TRBD2 (5 bases each). CDR1 LNHDA and CDR2 SQIVND come from the germline V gene (reference sequence). The CDR3 covers 17 residues. V dropped 0 bases and J dropped 2 bases, with 15 bases sitting between them. The CDR3 DNA is TGTGCCAGTAGTATAGATCGGAGGCGGACAAACACAGATACGCAGTATTTT. It translates to CASSIDRRRTNTDTQYF.

This clonotype has a handful of counts. In DNA, the CDR3 is TGTGCCAGCAGCCCCCGTCCCGGGACAGGGATTGGTACCTACGAGCAGTACTTC. Translating gives CASSPRPGTGIGTYEQYF. The rearrangement uses TRBV14 and TRBJ2-7; 9 bases match TRBD1. The germline CDR1 and CDR2 sequences are SGHDN and FVKESK. This CDR3 is built from 18 residues. Germline trimming cut 4 bases from V and 2 bases from J; bases unmatched to any gene: 15.

This clonotype was detected only a few times. V is TRBV24-1 and J is TRBJ2-1, with D uncertain. The CDR3 is made up of 12 amino acids. V was pared by 3 bases and J by 6 bases, with 5 bases between. CDR1 and CDR2 (germline): KGHDR, SFDVKD. The CDR3 loop reads CATSDPLNEQFF. Written as DNA, the CDR3 is TGTGCCACCAGTGATCCCCTCAATGAGCAGTTCTTC.